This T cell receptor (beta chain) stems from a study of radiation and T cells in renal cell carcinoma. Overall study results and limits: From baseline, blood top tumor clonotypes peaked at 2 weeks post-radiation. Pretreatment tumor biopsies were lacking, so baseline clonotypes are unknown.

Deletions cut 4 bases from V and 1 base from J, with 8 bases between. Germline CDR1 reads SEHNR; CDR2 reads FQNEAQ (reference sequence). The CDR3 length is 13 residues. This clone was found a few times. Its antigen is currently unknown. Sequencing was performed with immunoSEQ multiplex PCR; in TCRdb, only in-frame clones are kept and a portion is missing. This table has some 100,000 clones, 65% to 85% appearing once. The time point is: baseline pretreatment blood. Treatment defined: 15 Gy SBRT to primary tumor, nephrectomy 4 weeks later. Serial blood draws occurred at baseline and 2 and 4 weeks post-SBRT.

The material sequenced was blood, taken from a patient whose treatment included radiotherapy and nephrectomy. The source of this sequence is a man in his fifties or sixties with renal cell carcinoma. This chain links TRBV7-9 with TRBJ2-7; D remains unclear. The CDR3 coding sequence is TGTGCCAGCAGCTCGGGCCTATCCTACGAGCAGTACTTC. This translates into CASSSGLSYEQYF.